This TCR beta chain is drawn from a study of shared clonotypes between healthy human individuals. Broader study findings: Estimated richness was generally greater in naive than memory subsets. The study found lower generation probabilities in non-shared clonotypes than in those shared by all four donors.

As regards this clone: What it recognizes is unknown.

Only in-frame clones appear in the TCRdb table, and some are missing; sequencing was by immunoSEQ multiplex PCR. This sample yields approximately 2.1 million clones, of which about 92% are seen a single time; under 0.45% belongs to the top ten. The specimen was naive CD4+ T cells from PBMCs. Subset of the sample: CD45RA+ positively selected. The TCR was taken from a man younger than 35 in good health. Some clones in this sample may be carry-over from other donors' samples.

CDR3 nucleotide sequence: TGCAGCGTTAAGGATCCCGGGACTTTACAAGAGACCCAGTACTTC. It specifies CSVKDPGTLQETQYF. The chain carries TRBV29-1 and TRBJ2-5; D may be TRBD2 (6 bases). This CDR3 is built from 15 residues. Trimming shortened V by 5 bases and J by 2 bases, and 18 bases separated the two germline ends. Germline V gene lookup returns CDR1 SQVTM and CDR2 ANQGSEA.